Presented here are 20 T cell receptor beta chains from one specimen sequenced in a study of technical replicates of blood from a few donors. Sequencing was performed with immunoSEQ multiplex PCR; in TCRdb, only in-frame clones are kept and a portion is missing. This sample carries some 90,000 clones, 85% to 95% of them seen once, and the ten largest clones take around 0.3%. Sequencing used T cells isolated from PBMCs. Receptors originate from a human donor in good health.

Points on this clone: A read error may account for a junction end that differs from germline. The chain employs TRBV4-1 and TRBJ1-2, with D unresolved. The CDR3 is made up of 13 amino acids. Germline values: CDR1 MGHRA, CDR2 YSYEKL. CDR3 DNA: TGCGCCAGCAGACAAGGCACAGAAACTGGCTACACCTTC. This gives the protein CASRQGTETGYTF.

The chain joins TRBV6-5 to TRBJ1-5; tentatively, D is TRBD1 (5 bases). Germline CDR1 MNHEY, CDR2 SVGAGI. V was trimmed by 6 bases and J by 3 bases, leaving 15 bases between them. This CDR3 has 15 residues. CDR3 sequence (DNA): TGTGCCAGCAGCCAGGGCCGTAATGCCAATCAGCCCCAGCATTTT. Protein product: CASSQGRNANQPQHF.

The chain combines TRBV10-3 with TRBJ2-5; tentative D call: TRBD2 (6 bases). TRBJ2-7 matches the DNA end more closely, so the J call is doubtful. This CDR3 contains 15 residues. Looked up from germline, CDR1 is ENHRY and CDR2 is SYGVKD. Written as DNA, the CDR3 is TGTGCCATCAGTGGCCAGCCTGTGGGAGGCTACGAGCAGTACTTC. Protein product: CAISGQPVGGYEQYF.

This chain links TRBV15 with TRBJ2-5; TRBD1 matches 7 bases. The CDR3 spans 16 residues. V shed 3 bases and J 5 bases; nucleotides not matched to a gene: 12. CDR1 LNHNV and CDR2 YYDKDF come from the germline V gene (reference sequence). CDR3 region: CATSSDDRVEGETQYF. DNA of the CDR3: TGTGCCACCAGCAGCGATGACAGGGTTGAGGGGGAGACCCAGTACTTC.

This clone was seen a single time. The rearrangement joins TRBV7-9 to TRBJ2-1; perhaps TRBD2 as D (5 bases). From germline, CDR1 is SEHNR and CDR2 FQNEAQ (reference sequence). V was clipped by 7 bases and J by 4 bases, with 14 bases between them. The CDR3 has 14 residues. DNA for the CDR3: TGTGCCAGCACCCACTCGAGGGATTACAATGAGCAGTTCTTC. It codes for CASTHSRDYNEQFF.

This chain connects TRBV4-1 to TRBJ2-5; maybe TRBD2 (6 bases). The CDR3 runs to 16 residues. Looked up from germline, CDR1 is MGHRA and CDR2 is YSYEKL. Trimming shortened V by 0 bases and J by 4 bases, and 15 bases separated the two germline ends. CDR3 sequence (DNA): TGCGCCAGCAGCCAAGATAAGACGGGAGATGTAGAGACCCAGTACTTC. As protein: CASSQDKTGDVETQYF.

The chain combines TRBV7-3 with TRBJ2-5, with TRBD2 matching 12 bases. With V trimmed by 7 bases and J by 5 bases, 14 bases remained unmatched. The germline V gene has CDR1 SGHTA and CDR2 FQGTGA. The CDR3 extends over 17 amino acids. The CDR3 reads CASMVQRLAGDEETQYF. The DNA for the CDR3 is TGTGCCAGCATGGTCCAGAGACTAGCGGGAGACGAGGAGACCCAGTACTTC. Using reference TRBV7-3 and TRBJ2-5 for the parts outside the CDR3, the full variable domain is GAGVSQTPSNKVTEKGKYVELRCDPISGHTALYWYRQSLGQGPEFLIYFQGTGAADDSGLPNDRFFAVRPEGSVSTLKIQRTERGDSAVYLCASMVQRLAGDEETQYFGPGTRLLVL.

This chain uses TRBV5-4 with TRBJ2-3; perhaps TRBD1 as D (6 bases). Germline CDR1 and CDR2: SGHNT and YYREEE (reference sequence). Trimming took off 6 bases at V and 2 bases at J, with 13 bases between the two ends. CDR3 length equals 14 residues. In DNA form, the CDR3 reads TGTGCCAGCACCAATGGACAGTACACAGATACGCAGTATTTT. Translated: CASTNGQYTDTQYF.

The V and J genes are TRBV19 and TRBJ1-5; the D is unclear. Trimming stripped 5 bases from V and 4 bases from J, with 12 bases between. The CDR3 sequence is 14 residues long. Germline lookup yields CDR1 LNHDA and CDR2 SQIVND (reference sequence). This CDR3 is CASSAGHINQPQHF. The CDR3 DNA is TGTGCCAGTAGTGCTGGGCACATAAATCAGCCCCAGCATTTT.

V gene TRBV19 combines with J gene TRBJ2-1, with TRBD2 identical over 7 bases. The CDR3 is 15 residues long. CDR1 and CDR2 (germline): LNHDA, SQIVND (reference sequence). J lost 3 bases, V lost 3 bases, and 5 bases had no gene match. The DNA for the CDR3 is TGTGCCAGTAGTATTAAGCGGGATGGCTACAATGAGCAGTTCTTC. Translation: CASSIKRDGYNEQFF.

This chain links TRBV18 with TRBJ2-7; a weak D match, TRBD1 (6 bases). Germline-derived CDR1 and CDR2 are KGHSH and LQKENI. Trimming removed 2 bases at V and 1 base at J, with 15 bases between. This CDR3 is 16 amino acids long. CDR3 protein: CASSPDRSGTSYEQYF. In DNA form, the CDR3 reads TGTGCCAGCTCACCAGACAGGTCAGGAACTTCCTACGAGCAGTACTTC.

CDR3: CASSLEGNGLEDEQYF. The CDR3 DNA reads TGTGCCAGCAGTTTAGAAGGGAACGGACTAGAGGACGAGCAGTACTTC. This sequence joins TRBV27 and TRBJ2-7; the match to TRBD2 covers 7 bases. Germline-derived CDR1 and CDR2 are MNHEY and SMNVEV (reference sequence). The CDR3 spans 16 residues. Trimming removed 2 bases from V and 5 bases from J; junction bases left unmatched: 12.

The genes are TRBV25-1 and TRBJ1-1; D gene ambiguous. The CDR3 is made up of 13 amino acids. The ends were cut back, 1 base at V and 5 bases at J, with 8 bases in the middle. Germline CDR1 is MGHDK and CDR2 is SYGVNS. In DNA, the CDR3 is TGTGCCAGCAGTGAATCCCAGTGGACTGAAGCTTTCTTT. Translating it yields CASSESQWTEAFF.

V is TRBV9 and J is TRBJ1-2, with a possible D match to TRBD1 (6 bases). The CDR3 has 18 residues. Trimming removed 0 bases at V and 4 bases at J, with 22 bases between. Germline CDR1 reads SGDLS; CDR2 reads YYNGEE. In DNA, the CDR3 is TGTGCCAGCAGCGTAGCTCTGTACCCAGGGGAAGGGCTCTATGGCTACACCTTC. Translating gives CASSVALYPGEGLYGYTF.

The rearrangement joins TRBV14 to TRBJ1-1; 7 bases line up with TRBD1. This CDR3 comprises 16 residues. The V gene's germline CDR1 is SGHDN and CDR2 FVKESK. The V and J ends lost 2 bases and 0 bases, in that order; junction bases with no gene match: 6. CDR3 in amino acids: CASSQMTGSMNTEAFF. For the CDR3, the DNA is TGTGCCAGCAGCCAAATGACAGGGTCCATGAACACTGAAGCTTTCTTT.

The genes are TRBV11-3 and TRBJ2-1; 7 bases line up with TRBD2. In germline, CDR1 is SGHNT, CDR2 YENEEA. Unmatched junction bases numbered 0, after V lost 1 base and J lost 0 bases. The CDR3 has 15 amino acids. CDR3 nucleotide sequence: TGTGCCAGCAGCTTAGTAGCGGGCTCCTACAATGAGCAGTTCTTC. Encoded protein: CASSLVAGSYNEQFF.

V is TRBV29-1 and J is TRBJ2-1; 11 bases line up with TRBD2. Unmatched junction bases numbered 7, after V lost 1 base and J lost 8 bases. This CDR3 spans 15 amino acids. The germline gives CDR1 SQVTM, CDR2 ANQGSEA. The CDR3 nucleotides read TGCAGCGTTGAAGTGACTAGCGGGGCCATCGATGAGCAGTTCTTC. As protein: CSVEVTSGAIDEQFF.

The chain employs TRBV11-3 and TRBJ1-2; 7 positions agree with TRBD1. CDR1 SGHNT and CDR2 YENEEA come from the germline V gene. Trimming removed 5 bases from V and 3 bases from J; junction bases left unmatched: 12. The CDR3 runs 16 residues. The CDR3 nucleotides read TGTGCCAGCAGCGCTAGGTACAGGGGAGGAGACTATGGCTACACCTTC. As protein: CASSARYRGGDYGYTF.

V usage is TRBV27 and J usage is TRBJ2-2; D is ambiguous. In germline, CDR1 is MNHEY, CDR2 SMNVEV (reference sequence). The CDR3 has 14 residues. The V gene lost 7 bases and the J gene lost 0 bases, with 9 bases spanning the gap. For the CDR3, the DNA is TGTGCCAGCAATCAATTTTCGAACACCGGGGAGCTGTTTTTT. Its translation is CASNQFSNTGELFF.

The rearrangement uses TRBV5-1 and TRBJ1-1; D gene ambiguous. Germline V gives CDR1 SGHRS, CDR2 YFSETQ. The length of the CDR3 is 14 residues. V was pared by 2 bases and J by 8 bases, with 16 bases between. CDR3 region: CASSFPPGAREAFF. DNA of the CDR3: TGCGCCAGCAGCTTCCCTCCAGGCGCGAGAGAAGCTTTCTTT. Filled out from reference TRBV5-1 and TRBJ1-1, the complete variable domain reads KAGVTQTPRYLIKTRGQQVTLSCSPISGHRSVSWYQQTPGQGLQFLFEYFSETQRNKGNFPGRFSGRQFSNSRSEMNVSTLELGDSALYLCASSFPPGAREAFFGQGTRLTVV.